Reported below is one TCR beta chain. The data were obtained in a study of CD8 T cells in Susac syndrome. RNA totalling about 0.45 to 1 ug underwent reverse transcription with random hexamers. TCRdb re-derived calls from the immunoSEQ multiplex PCR reads in MiXCR, one entry per CDR3 protein. The sample has 250,000 to 350,000 distinct CDR3 sequences, 70% to 90% seen once; the top ten hold 0.11%. Germline CDR1 reads SGHDT; CDR2 reads YYEEEE. Trimming removed 1 base from V and 2 bases from J; junction bases left unmatched: 4. The CDR3 is 15 residues long. This receptor was identified in a human donor with multiple sclerosis. The V and J genes are TRBV5-6 and TRBJ1-1; 8 bases agree with TRBD1. What was sequenced was CD8+ T cells from PBMCs. The CDR3: CASSLLDRGNTEAFF. DNA of the CDR3: TGTGCCAGCAGCTTGCTAGACAGGGGAAACACTGAAGCTTTCTTT.